A selection of T cell receptor beta chains follows, all from one sample in a study of OX40 agonist ivuxolimab in advanced cancers. Sequencing was performed with immunoSEQ multiplex PCR; in TCRdb, only in-frame clones are kept and a portion is missing. The top ten hold around 5% of the sample, which has around 70,000 clones, over 75% seen once. Sequencing used CD4+ or CD8+ T cells sorted from blood, obtained in a trial of the OX40 agonist ivuxolimab. All receptors derive from an adult with an advanced solid tumor such as melanoma, head and neck, liver or kidney cancer. CDR3s include the opening cysteine and the closing phenylalanine or tryptophan. The order of the fields is clone size, J gene, CDR3 length, D gene, V gene, CDR3 DNA, CDR3 protein. A D gene is named only where the DNA matches it firmly. Not all rows give a size; the values are once, few, many and, for expanded clones, a class.

. | TRBJ2-1 | 14 | . | TRBV15 | TGTGCCACCAGCAGAGTATCTGCCTACAATGAGCAGTTCTTC | CATSRVSAYNEQFF
. | TRBJ2-3 | 16 | . | TRBV19 | TGTGCCAGTAGTATAGATGGAGGGACCTACACAGATACGCAGTATTTT | CASSIDGGTYTDTQYF
. | TRBJ2-5 | 13 | . | TRBV5-1 | TGCGCCAGCAGCTTCGGGGCCCAAGAGACCCAGTACTTC | CASSFGAQETQYF
. | TRBJ1-2 | 14 | . | TRBV6-5 | TGTGCCAGCAGTGCGACACGACTAAACTATGGCTACACCTTC | CASSATRLNYGYTF
. | TRBJ1-1 | 16 | TRBD1 | TRBV4-1 | TGCGCCAGCAGCCCCGGACAGGGAACCATGAACACTGAAGCTTTCTTT | CASSPGQGTMNTEAFF
once | TRBJ2-7 | 11 | . | TRBV7-9 | TGTGCCAGCCTTGGGGTCTCCGAGCAGTACTTC | CASLGVSEQYF
. | TRBJ2-4 | 16 | . | TRBV7-9 | TGTGCCAGCAGCTTAAATACGGCCGGGTCCAAAAACATTCAGTACTTC | CASSLNTAGSKNIQYF
once | TRBJ1-3 | 15 | . | TRBV7-2 | TGTGCCAGCAGCCGGAACGGGGCCGCTGGAAACACCATATATTTT | CASSRNGAAGNTIYF
. | TRBJ1-1 | 15 | TRBD1 | TRBV5-1 | TGCGCCAGCAGCAGAGGGACAGGGGTTTTGGGGGAAGCTTTCTTT | CASSRGTGVLGEAFF
. | TRBJ1-1 | 16 | TRBD1 | TRBV7-6 | TGTGCCAGCAGCCGAGGAGGGGGCGGTGTGGACACTGAAGCTTTCTTT | CASSRGGGGVDTEAFF
. | TRBJ2-7 | 14 | . | TRBV2 | TGTGCCAGCAGTGGAGGGGACGGCACCTACGAGCAGTACTTC | CASSGGDGTYEQYF
. | TRBJ1-6 | 16 | TRBD1 | TRBV6-4 | TGTGCCAGCAGTGACTCGGCAGGGGGCAGAAATTCACCCCTCCACTTT | CASSDSAGGRNSPLHF
. | TRBJ1-4 | 14 | . | TRBV6-5 | TGTGCCAGCCGGGTCGTGGCAACTAATGAAAAACTGTTTTTT | CASRVVATNEKLFF
. | TRBJ2-7 | 19 | TRBD2 | TRBV28 | TGTGCCAGCAGTTTGTTCGGTTTTGGGCGGGAGGGGAGCTCCTACGAGCAGTACTTC | CASSLFGFGREGSSYEQYF
. | TRBJ2-2 | 13 | . | TRBV7-3 | TGTGCCAGCTCAAAACAGGAGACCGGGGAGCTGTTTTTT | CASSKQETGELFF
many | TRBJ1-4 | 14 | TRBD1 | TRBV14 | TGTGCCAGCAGCCAAATTACAGGGGCTGAAAAACTGTTTTTT | CASSQITGAEKLFF
many | TRBJ2-1 | 17 | TRBD2 | TRBV4-3 | TGCGCCAGCAGCCAAGATCTGGCGGGAGGCTCCTACAATGAGCAGTTCTTC | CASSQDLAGGSYNEQFF
. | TRBJ2-1 | 11 | . | TRBV4-2 | TGTGCCAGCAGCCCCGGAGGTGAGCAGTTCTTC | CASSPGGEQFF
few | TRBJ2-7 | 14 | . | TRBV2 | TGTGCCTCTAGGGGACCCCTAGTCTCCTACGAGCAGTACTTC | CASRGPLVSYEQYF
. | TRBJ2-3 | 16 | TRBD1 | TRBV2 | TGTGCCAGCAGTGCGACCGGGACAGGGCACACAGATACGCAGTATTTT | CASSATGTGHTDTQYF
. | TRBJ1-2 | 14 | TRBD1 | TRBV19 | TGTGCCAGTTTCTTCGGCAGGGGGACTCTTGGCTACACCTTC | CASFFGRGTLGYTF
. | TRBJ2-7 | 13 | TRBD1 | TRBV19 | TGTGCCAGTAGTGACAGGGGTTCCCACGAGCAGTACTTC | CASSDRGSHEQYF
. | TRBJ1-6 | 17 | . | TRBV19 | TGTGCCAGTAGCTCATTTTTCGGGGAATCGGAGAATTCACCCCTCCACTTT | CASSSFFGESENSPLHF
. | TRBJ1-2 | 14 | . | TRBV7-9 | TGTGCCAGCAGCTTAGGTCCGAACGGTGGGGGCTACACCTTC | CASSLGPNGGGYTF
. | TRBJ2-2 | 15 | TRBD1 | TRBV7-3 | TGTGCCAGCAGCCCGCGGACAGGGGACACCGGGGAGCTGTTTTTT | CASSPRTGDTGELFF
. | TRBJ2-5 | 15 | TRBD1 | TRBV28 | TGTGCCAGCAGTTCGACAGGGGCGCGCCAAGAGACCCAGTACTTC | CASSSTGARQETQYF
. | TRBJ1-5 | 14 | . | TRBV4-2 | TGTGCCAGCAGCCAAGACGCGAAAAATCAGCCCCAGCATTTT | CASSQDAKNQPQHF
few | TRBJ1-5 | 13 | TRBD1 | TRBV29-1 | TGCAGCGTTGGGGGACAGGTAAATCAGCCCCAGCATTTT | CSVGGQVNQPQHF
. | TRBJ2-1 | 15 | TRBD1 | TRBV7-2 | TGTGCCAGCAGTTCACAGGGGCACTCCTACAATGAGCAGTTCTTC | CASSSQGHSYNEQFF
few | TRBJ1-5 | 15 | . | TRBV2 | TGTGCCAGCACCCGACAGGAATATGGCAATCAGCCCCAGCATTTT | CASTRQEYGNQPQHF
. | TRBJ2-3 | 14 | . | TRBV6-5 | TGTGCCAGCAGTACCGGGACTCGAGCAGATACGCAGTATTTT | CASSTGTRADTQYF
. | TRBJ2-7 | 13 | . | TRBV7-2 | TGTGCCAGCAGCCCGTCCAGCCCCTACGAGCAGTACTTC | CASSPSSPYEQYF
. | TRBJ1-5 | 12 | . | TRBV6-1 | TGTGCCAGCAGTGTGACCCATCAGCCCCAGCATTTT | CASSVTHQPQHF
. | TRBJ2-7 | 14 | TRBD2 | TRBV11-3 | TGTGCCAGCAGCTCGGGACTAGCCCCCTACGAGCAGTACTTC | CASSSGLAPYEQYF
. | TRBJ1-1 | 13 | . | TRBV7-9 | TGTGCCTCGTCCCGGATGGGGGACACTGAAGCTTTCTTT | CASSRMGDTEAFF
. | TRBJ1-1 | 12 | . | TRBV6-6 | TGTGCCAGCAGTTACGTAACAACAGAAGCTTTCTTT | CASSYVTTEAFF
. | TRBJ2-5 | 12 | . | TRBV10-2 | TGCGCCAGCAGCGGGGGAGGAGAGACCCAGTACTTC | CASSGGGETQYF
. | TRBJ2-2 | 15 | . | TRBV6-4 | TGTGCCAGCAGTGTAGGGTCCGCAGGCGCCGGGGAGCTGTTTTTT | CASSVGSAGAGELFF
. | TRBJ1-4 | 15 | . | TRBV6-6 | TGTGCCAGCAGCGATAGGGACCAGGGAAACGAAAAACTGTTTTTT | CASSDRDQGNEKLFF
. | TRBJ2-5 | 16 | TRBD2 | TRBV7-9 | TGTGCCAGCAGCTTAGTAGCGGGAGGGGGCAAAGAGACCCAGTACTTC | CASSLVAGGGKETQYF
. | TRBJ1-4 | 13 | . | TRBV19 | TGTGCCAGTAGTCGGACAGTAGGCGAAAAACTGTTTTTT | CASSRTVGEKLFF
. | TRBJ1-2 | 16 | . | TRBV7-9 | TGTGCCAGCAGCTTAGGTGGAAGTTCGACGGAATCTGGCTACACCTTC | CASSLGGSSTESGYTF
. | TRBJ2-3 | 15 | TRBD2 | TRBV4-2 | TGTGCCAGCAGCCAAGAGCGGGAGGGCCCAGATACGCAGTATTTT | CASSQEREGPDTQYF
large | TRBJ2-5 | 16 | TRBD2 | TRBV19 | TGTGCCAGTAGTATAAGTATAGCGGGAGAAGGAGAGACCCAGTACTTC | CASSISIAGEGETQYF
. | TRBJ2-2 | 17 | . | TRBV7-2 | TGTGCCAGCACCCCGGGCCGTCAGGTCGCGAACACCGGGGAGCTGTTTTTT | CASTPGRQVANTGELFF
. | TRBJ1-1 | 14 | . | TRBV11-2 | TGTGCCAGCAGCTTAGGTCAGGTATACGCTGAAGCTTTCTTT | CASSLGQVYAEAFF
. | TRBJ2-5 | 18 | TRBD2 | TRBV19 | TGTGCCAGTAGTCCACTCCTTCCGGGGGAAGCGGGGGCAGAGACCCAGTACTTC | CASSPLLPGEAGAETQYF
. | TRBJ2-1 | 17 | TRBD2 | TRBV4-1 | TGCGCCAGCAGCCAAGCTAGCGGGACCACCTCGGACAATGAGCAGTTCTTC | CASSQASGTTSDNEQFF
. | TRBJ2-3 | 12 | . | TRBV5-4 | TGTGCCAGCAGCTCCATAGCGGATACGCAGTATTTT | CASSSIADTQYF
. | TRBJ1-5 | 15 | TRBD1 | TRBV5-3 | TGTGCCAGCAGCTCGACAGGGGCTGGCAATCAGCCCCAGCATTTT | CASSSTGAGNQPQHF
. | TRBJ2-1 | 15 | TRBD1 | TRBV5-1 | TGCGCCAGCAGCCCCTCGACAGGGCCCTACAATGAGCAGTTCTTC | CASSPSTGPYNEQFF
many | TRBJ2-1 | 18 | . | TRBV5-1 | TGCGCCAGCAGCTTGTCCCCCCCGGGGACGACCTCCTACAATGAGCAGTTCTTC | CASSLSPPGTTSYNEQFF
. | TRBJ2-3 | 13 | TRBD2 | TRBV30 | TGTGCCTGGGGCGGACTAGCGGGAGGTACGCAGTATTTT | CAWGGLAGGTQYF
. | TRBJ2-3 | 11 | TRBD2 | TRBV11-2 | TGTGCCAGCAAAAGGGAGGGGATGCAGTATTTT | CASKREGMQYF
. | TRBJ2-7 | 15 | TRBD1 | TRBV4-2 | TGTGCCAGCAGCTTCAGGGGACAGGGGTACTACGAGCAGTACTTC | CASSFRGQGYYEQYF
. | TRBJ2-2 | 15 | TRBD1 | TRBV5-4 | TGTGCCAGCAGCCTCCAGGGGGTCAACACCGGGGAGCTGTTTTTT | CASSLQGVNTGELFF
. | TRBJ1-3 | 14 | TRBD1 | TRBV12-5 | TGCGCTAGTGCCAGGGGGGTCTCTGGAAACACCATATATTTT | CASARGVSGNTIYF
. | TRBJ1-2 | 18 | TRBD1 | TRBV5-6 | TGTGCCAGCAGCTTGCCCCACTCCTGGACAGGGGGCCTCTATGGCTACACCTTC | CASSLPHSWTGGLYGYTF
. | TRBJ2-2 | 12 | . | TRBV10-2 | TGCGCCAGTCGACGGTACACCGGGGAGCTGTTTTTT | CASRRYTGELFF
few | TRBJ2-1 | 15 | TRBD2 | TRBV11-2 | TGTGCCAGCAGTCCAATAGCGGGGGGCTACAATGAGCAGTTCTTC | CASSPIAGGYNEQFF